This entry lists 28 T cell receptor beta chains sequenced from one sample in a study of CD8 T cells in ankylosing spondylitis. A single record per CDR3 protein comes from TCRdb applying MiXCR to the 5' RACE reads. The top ten hold 6% to 8.5% of the sample, which has 250,000 or so distinct CDR3 sequences, around 10% seen once. The material sequenced was blood, either unsorted or a sorted T cell fraction (not recorded which). The receptors were gathered from a male donor with ankylosing spondylitis or in good health (not recorded which).

Of note for this clonotype: This may be a read error, as it is one base from a much larger clone. The CDR3 sequence: CVSRARGTSSYEQYF. In DNA form, the CDR3 reads TGTGTCAGCAGGGCGCGGGGGACGAGCTCCTACGAGCAGTACTTC. V is TRBV7-2 and J is TRBJ2-7, with 7 bases matching TRBD2. CDR1 and CDR2 from the germline V gene are SGHTA and FQGNSA. The CDR3 runs to 15 residues.

This clonotype qualifies as medium-sized (0.01 to 0.1%). CDR3 sequence (DNA): TGCAGCGTTGACCTTTCAGTAAAGGGAGAGACCCAGTACTTC. This sequence encodes CSVDLSVKGETQYF. The rearrangement joins TRBV29-1 to TRBJ2-5, with D uncertain. V lost 3 bases, J lost 4 bases, and 15 bases lay in between. CDR1 is SQVTM and CDR2 is ANQGSEA in the germline V gene. The CDR3 loop spans 14 amino acids.

This clonotype was recorded many times. The chain combines TRBV20-1 with TRBJ2-7; D remains ambiguous. CDR3 length equals 14 residues. Trimming removed 6 bases from V and 2 bases from J, with 17 bases in between. Germline V gene lookup returns CDR1 DFQATT and CDR2 SNEGSKA (reference sequence). The CDR3 loop reads CSALRDGHPYEQYF. The CDR3 nucleotides are TGCAGTGCCCTACGCGACGGTCACCCCTACGAGCAGTACTTC.

Ten or more counts support this clonotype. This sequence joins TRBV12-3 or TRBV12-4 and TRBJ2-3; possibly TRBD2 for D (6 bases). Trimming took 2 bases from V and 6 from J, leaving 6 bases between them. CDR3 size: 12 residues. The CDR3 sequence: CASSLREDTQYF. For the CDR3, the DNA is TGTGCCAGCAGTTTACGGGAGGATACGCAGTATTTT.

A few counts support this clonotype. The chain links TRBV29-1 to TRBJ2-1; D is uncertain. The CDR3 covers 11 residues. Germline V gene lookup returns CDR1 SQVTM and CDR2 ANQGSEA. Trimming removed 1 base at V and 3 bases at J, with 1 base between. The CDR3 coding sequence is TGCAGCGTTGAAGTCTACAATGAGCAGTTCTTC. Protein sequence: CSVEVYNEQFF.

The sample holds a few counts of this clonotype. The CDR3 spells CSVWTLSYHGANVLTF. The CDR3 bases are TGCAGCGTTTGGACGCTGTCCTATCATGGGGCCAACGTCCTGACTTTC. The chain couples TRBV29-1 to TRBJ2-6; D unresolved. Trimming took off 5 bases at V and 3 bases at J, with 17 bases between the two ends. The length of the CDR3 is 16 residues. In germline, CDR1 is SQVTM, CDR2 ANQGSEA. Variable domain in full (rest from reference TRBV29-1 and TRBJ2-6): SAVISQKPSRDICQRGTSLTIQCQVDSQVTMMFWYRQQPGQSLTLIATANQGSEATYESGFVIDKFPISRPNLTFSTLTVSNMSPEDSSIYLCSVWTLSYHGANVLTFGAGSRLTVL.

This clonotype has a handful of counts. The CDR3 spells CASSQVSGGAADTQYF. In DNA, the CDR3 is TGTGCCAGCAGCCAAGTGAGCGGGGGGGCCGCAGATACGCAGTATTTT. The V call is TRBV3-1, the J call TRBJ2-3; 10 bases match TRBD2. CDR3 length: 16 residues. The germline V gene has CDR1 LGHDT and CDR2 YNNKEL (reference sequence). V lost 1 base to trimming and J lost 4 bases; unmatched junction nucleotides: 5.

The rearrangement links TRBV6-1 to TRBJ2-1, with 9 bases lining up with TRBD2. The CDR3 has 15 amino acids. Germline values: CDR1 MNHNS, CDR2 SASEGT. The J segment lost 5 bases and the V segment lost 7 bases, leaving 9 bases of the junction unmatched. CDR3 protein: CASKVARGGDNEQFF. CDR3 DNA sequence: TGTGCCAGCAAAGTCGCGCGGGGGGGTGACAATGAGCAGTTCTTC.

The chain has TRBV4-2 and TRBJ2-1; 14 bases line up with TRBD2. V was clipped by 1 base and J by 6 bases; unmatched bases: 11. From germline, CDR1 is LGHNA and CDR2 YNFKEQ. The CDR3 is made up of 19 amino acids. In DNA form, the CDR3 reads TGTGCCAGCAGCCAAGTTGGGACTAGCGGGAGTAGCTATATCAATGAGCAGTTCTTC. As protein: CASSQVGTSGSSYINEQFF.

This clonotype was counted ten times or more. This chain connects TRBV20-1 to TRBJ2-3; 9 bases map to TRBD2. The germline gives CDR1 DFQATT, CDR2 SNEGSKA (reference sequence). V lost 6 bases to trimming and J lost 6 bases; unmatched junction nucleotides: 7. The CDR3 contains 13 residues. This CDR3 reads CSALTSGTDTQYF. The CDR3 DNA is TGCAGTGCCCTGACTAGCGGAACGGATACGCAGTATTTT.

V and J are TRBV21-1 and TRBJ2-5; the table's D call TRBD2 went unverified against the DNA. TRBV21-1 is termed a pseudogene. The CDR3 sequence is 15 residues long. CDR3 DNA sequence: TGTGCCAGCAAGCGGAAGGACACTCGTAAAGAGACCCAGTACTTC. Its protein product is CASKRKDTRKETQYF.

The DNA for the CDR3 is TGTGCCAGCAGCTGGGGGGCGGGAGGCTCCTCTTCCTACGAGCAGTACTTC. Protein sequence: CASSWGAGGSSSYEQYF. V usage is TRBV12-3 or TRBV12-4 and J usage is TRBJ2-7; 8 positions agree with TRBD2. The CDR3 runs to 17 residues. J was trimmed by 1 base and V by 6 bases; bases with no gene match: 14.

Many counts were recorded for this clonotype. The gene calls are TRBV20-1 and TRBJ2-1; no clear D. Germline V gives CDR1 DFQATT, CDR2 SNEGSKA (reference sequence). V was pared by 2 bases and J by 6 bases, with 8 bases between. The CDR3 is 12 residues long. CDR3 amino acids: CSARSVGNEQFF. For the CDR3, the DNA is TGCAGTGCTAGAAGTGTGGGCAATGAGCAGTTCTTC.

In this sample, this clonotype turned up once. Being one base from a much bigger clone, this may be a read error. The chain couples TRBV20-1 to TRBJ2-5; 12 positions agree with TRBD2. This CDR3 is 14 amino acids long. In germline, CDR1 is DFQATT, CDR2 SNEGSKA (reference sequence). Trimming removed 4 bases from V and 9 bases from J; junction bases left unmatched: 9. The CDR3 coding sequence is TGCAGTGCTAACAGACTAGCGGGAGAGGAGTCCCAGTACTTC. Protein sequence: CSANRLAGEESQYF.

The table lists this clonotype with many counts. The V gene is TRBV4-2, the J gene TRBJ1-2, with TRBD1 matching over 10 bases. This CDR3 region has 16 residues. V shed 0 bases, J shed 4 bases, and the junction held 5 bases outside the gene matches. Germline V gene lookup returns CDR1 LGHNA and CDR2 YNFKEQ. The DNA of the CDR3 is TGTGCCAGCAGCCAAGATTTCCGGACAGGGGGCTATGGCTACACCTTC. It codes for CASSQDFRTGGYGYTF.

This clonotype was seen at least ten times. The chain couples TRBV29-1 to TRBJ2-5; 9 bases are shared with TRBD2. CDR3 length: 14 residues. The germline V gene has CDR1 SQVTM and CDR2 ANQGSEA. After removal of 2 bases from V and 2 bases from J, the junction contained 3 bases not matched to a gene. The CDR3, as DNA: TGCAGCGTTGAACTAGCGGGACATCAAGAGACCCAGTACTTC. Its translation is CSVELAGHQETQYF.

This clonotype has ten or more counts. CDR3 loop: CASSQDRASYNEQFF. The CDR3 nucleotides read TGTGCCAGCAGCCAGGACAGGGCTTCCTACAATGAGCAGTTCTTC. The chain combines TRBV6-1 with TRBJ2-1; 8 bases are shared with TRBD1. Germline lookup yields CDR1 MNHNS and CDR2 SASEGT. The V segment lost 6 bases and the J segment 1 base; nucleotides outside the gene matches: 5. The CDR3 loop spans 15 amino acids.

The chain combines TRBV2 with TRBJ1-5, with D perhaps matching TRBD1 (5 bases). V gave up 4 bases and J gave up 0 bases, with 22 bases separating them. CDR1 is SNHLY, CDR2 FYNNEI, per germline. This CDR3 comprises 19 residues. The CDR3 DNA is TGTGCCAGCAGTGTAGGTCTCGGGACGCGGGAGTATAGCAATCAGCCCCAGCATTTT. It specifies CASSVGLGTREYSNQPQHF.

This clonotype came up many times. CDR3 nucleotide sequence: TGCAGTGCTAGGGGGCGGGGGGACTTCTACGAGCAGTACTTC. This sequence encodes CSARGRGDFYEQYF. The V gene is TRBV20-1, the J gene TRBJ2-7; 8 positions agree with TRBD2. The CDR3 length is 14 residues. From germline, CDR1 is DFQATT and CDR2 SNEGSKA (reference sequence). The trim removed 3 bases at V and 3 bases at J, leaving 7 bases unmatched.

Regarding this clonotype: A junction boundary mismatches the germline segment, possibly from a read error. The chain carries TRBV2 and TRBJ2-1; 8 bases agree with TRBD1. The CDR3 is 15 amino acids. Germline assignment: CDR1 SNHLY and CDR2 FYNNEI. The CDR3 here is CASSAGTGHNNEQFF. CDR3 in DNA: TGTGCTAGCAGTGCCGGGACAGGCCACAACAATGAGCAGTTCTTC.

This clonotype was counted at least ten times. The chain joins TRBV20-1 to TRBJ2-3; TRBD1 might be the D (6 bases). The V gene lost 6 bases and the J gene lost 7 bases, with 20 bases spanning the gap. The germline gives CDR1 DFQATT, CDR2 SNEGSKA (reference sequence). This CDR3 has 14 amino acids. The CDR3 loop reads CSATPYRDKNTQYF. The DNA of the CDR3 is TGCAGTGCCACGCCTTACCGGGACAAAAATACGCAGTATTTT.

This clonotype was seen many times. The chain has TRBV10-1 and TRBJ2-3; tentatively, D is TRBD1 (5 bases). The V and J ends lost 0 bases and 6 bases respectively, with 10 bases between them. Germline-derived CDR1 and CDR2 are WNHNN and SYGVQD (reference sequence). The CDR3 runs 14 residues. This CDR3 is CASSESGARDTQYF. In nucleotides, the CDR3 is TGCGCCAGCAGTGAGTCAGGGGCGCGTGATACGCAGTATTTT.

This chain links TRBV7-9 with TRBJ1-1; maybe TRBD1 (6 bases). Germline V gene lookup returns CDR1 SEHNR and CDR2 FQNEAQ (reference sequence). The CDR3 is 17 residues long. The V end lost 4 bases, the J end lost 1 base, and 19 bases lay between the germline ends. Here the CDR3 DNA reads TGTGCCAGCAGCTCCAGGCTGGGGGCCACTTCGAACACTGAAGCTTTCTTT. Amino acid sequence: CASSSRLGATSNTEAFF.

The chain employs TRBV29-1 and TRBJ2-3; D is uncertain. This CDR3 has 10 amino acids. CDR1 and CDR2 from the germline V gene are SQVTM and ANQGSEA. V lost 6 bases to trimming and J lost 5 bases, with 6 bases between them. The CDR3 protein is CSVLVDTQYF. In nucleotides, the CDR3 is TGCAGCGTGTTGGTAGATACGCAGTATTTT.

This clonotype was observed at least ten times. The chain links TRBV20-1 to TRBJ2-1; 7 bases align to TRBD2. This CDR3 has 15 amino acids. J lost 0 bases, V lost 3 bases, and 5 bases had no gene match. The germline gives CDR1 DFQATT, CDR2 SNEGSKA (reference sequence). The CDR3 coding sequence is TGCAGTGCTAGGAGCGGGACGGGCTCCTACAATGAGCAGTTCTTC. Translated: CSARSGTGSYNEQFF.

This clonotype was picked up many times. The gene calls are TRBV6-1 and TRBJ2-2; D gene unclear. Germline CDR1 and CDR2: MNHNS and SASEGT. CDR3 length equals 13 residues. V lost 5 bases to trimming and J lost 6 bases, with 10 bases between them. The CDR3 sequence is CASSPPSAGELFF. The CDR3 DNA reads as TGTGCCAGCAGTCCCCCCAGCGCCGGGGAGCTGTTTTTT.

This chain joins TRBV2 and TRBJ2-3; no reliable D call. Per the germline V gene, CDR1 is SNHLY and CDR2 is FYNNEI. This CDR3 has 14 amino acids. The V and J ends lost 4 bases and 3 bases respectively, with 11 bases between them. The CDR3, as DNA: TGTGCCAGCAGTGTCGAAAGGGCGACAGATACGCAGTATTTT. Amino acids: CASSVERATDTQYF.

This clonotype was seen more than once but under ten times. The chain has TRBV12-3 or TRBV12-4 and TRBJ1-2; D is ambiguous. The germline V and J ends were trimmed by 1 base and 3 bases, with 6 bases remaining between them. The CDR3 runs 13 residues. The chain's CDR3 is CASSLGYHYGYTF. The CDR3 bases are TGTGCCAGCAGTTTAGGGTATCACTATGGCTACACCTTC.